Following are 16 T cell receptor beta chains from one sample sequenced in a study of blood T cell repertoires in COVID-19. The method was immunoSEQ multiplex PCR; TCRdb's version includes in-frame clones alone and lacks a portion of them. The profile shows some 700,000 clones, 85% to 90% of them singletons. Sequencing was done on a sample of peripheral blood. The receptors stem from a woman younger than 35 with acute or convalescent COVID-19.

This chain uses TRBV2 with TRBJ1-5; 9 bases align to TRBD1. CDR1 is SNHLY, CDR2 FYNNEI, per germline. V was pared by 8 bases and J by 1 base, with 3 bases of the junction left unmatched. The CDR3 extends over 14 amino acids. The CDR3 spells CASGGTGSNQPQHF. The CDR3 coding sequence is TGTGCCAGCGGAGGGACAGGGAGCAATCAGCCCCAGCATTTT.

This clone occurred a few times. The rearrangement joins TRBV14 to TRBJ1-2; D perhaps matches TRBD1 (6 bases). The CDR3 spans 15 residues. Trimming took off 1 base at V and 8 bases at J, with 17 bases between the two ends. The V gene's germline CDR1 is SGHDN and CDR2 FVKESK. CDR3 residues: CASSQGMAGVAGYTF. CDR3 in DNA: TGTGCCAGCAGCCAAGGGATGGCAGGGGTAGCGGGCTACACCTTC.

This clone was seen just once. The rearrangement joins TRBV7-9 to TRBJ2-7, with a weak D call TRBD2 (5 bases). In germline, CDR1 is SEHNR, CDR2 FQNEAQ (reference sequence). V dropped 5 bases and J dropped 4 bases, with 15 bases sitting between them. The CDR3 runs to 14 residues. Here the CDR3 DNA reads TGTGCCAGCAGCACCCCCCGGGGAAGATACGAGCAGTACTTC. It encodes CASSTPRGRYEQYF. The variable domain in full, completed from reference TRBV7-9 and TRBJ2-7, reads DTGVSQNPRHKITKRGQNVTFRCDPISEHNRLYWYRQTLGQGPEFLTYFQNEAQLEKSRLLSDRFSAERPKGSFSTLEIQRTEQGDSAMYLCASSTPRGRYEQYFGPGTRLTVT.

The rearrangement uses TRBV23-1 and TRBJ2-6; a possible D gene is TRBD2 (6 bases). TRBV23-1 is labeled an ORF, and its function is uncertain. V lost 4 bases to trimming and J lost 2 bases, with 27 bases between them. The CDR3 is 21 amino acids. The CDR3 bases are TGCGCCAGCAGTCCCCCGGGGAAGGAGGGAATACCGGGGACTGGGGCCAACGTCCTGACTTTC. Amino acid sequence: CASSPPGKEGIPGTGANVLTF.

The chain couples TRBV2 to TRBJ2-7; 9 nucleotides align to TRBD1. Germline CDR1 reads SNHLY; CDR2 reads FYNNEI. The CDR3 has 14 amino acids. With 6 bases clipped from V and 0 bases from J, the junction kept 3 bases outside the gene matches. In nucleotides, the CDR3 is TGTGCCAGCAGAGGACAGGGGACCTCCTACGAGCAGTACTTC. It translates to CASRGQGTSYEQYF.

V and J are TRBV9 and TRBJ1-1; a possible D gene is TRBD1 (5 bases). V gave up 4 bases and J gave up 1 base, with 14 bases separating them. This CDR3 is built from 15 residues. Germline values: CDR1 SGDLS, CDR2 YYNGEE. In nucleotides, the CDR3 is TGTGCCAGCAGCCCCCAGGCGGGGCCGAACACTGAAGCTTTCTTT. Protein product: CASSPQAGPNTEAFF. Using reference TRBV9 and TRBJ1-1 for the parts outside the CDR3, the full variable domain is DSGVTQTPKHLITATGQRVTLRCSPRSGDLSVYWYQQSLDQGLQFLIQYYNGEERAKGNILERFSAQQFPDLHSELNLSSLELGDSALYFCASSPQAGPNTEAFFGQGTRLTVV.

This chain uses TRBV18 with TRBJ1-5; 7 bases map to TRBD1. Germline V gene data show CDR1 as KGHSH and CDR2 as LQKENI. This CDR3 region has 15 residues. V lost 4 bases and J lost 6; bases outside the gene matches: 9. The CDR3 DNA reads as TGTGCCAGCTCACGCGCTGGGACAGCAACTCAGCCCCAGCATTTT. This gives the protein CASSRAGTATQPQHF.

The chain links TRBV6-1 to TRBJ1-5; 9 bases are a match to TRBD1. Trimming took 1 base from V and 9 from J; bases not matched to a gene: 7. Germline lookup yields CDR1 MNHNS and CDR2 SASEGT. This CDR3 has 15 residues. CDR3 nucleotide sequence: TGTGCCAGCAGTGAAGGACAGGGGGACGGGTGGCCCCAGCATTTT. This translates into CASSEGQGDGWPQHF.

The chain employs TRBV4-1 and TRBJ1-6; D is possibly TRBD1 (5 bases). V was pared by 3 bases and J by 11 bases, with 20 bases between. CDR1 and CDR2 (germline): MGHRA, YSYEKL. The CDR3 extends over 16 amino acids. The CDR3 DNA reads TGCGCCAGCAGCCACCTCGGGAGAGTTCCGGGGGCACCCCTCCACTTT. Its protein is CASSHLGRVPGAPLHF.

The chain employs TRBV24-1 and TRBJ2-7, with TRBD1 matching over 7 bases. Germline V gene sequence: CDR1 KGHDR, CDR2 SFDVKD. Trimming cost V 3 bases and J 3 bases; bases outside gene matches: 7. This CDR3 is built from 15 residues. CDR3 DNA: TGTGCCACCAGTGATCCCGGGACAGCCAACTACGAGCAGTACTTC. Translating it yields CATSDPGTANYEQYF.

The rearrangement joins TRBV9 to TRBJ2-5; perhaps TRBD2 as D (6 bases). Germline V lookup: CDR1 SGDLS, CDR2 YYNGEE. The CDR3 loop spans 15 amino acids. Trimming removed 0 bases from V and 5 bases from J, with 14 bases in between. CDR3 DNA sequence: TGTGCCAGCAGCGTAGCTTTGGGTGGGGGGGAGACCCAGTACTTC. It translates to CASSVALGGGETQYF.

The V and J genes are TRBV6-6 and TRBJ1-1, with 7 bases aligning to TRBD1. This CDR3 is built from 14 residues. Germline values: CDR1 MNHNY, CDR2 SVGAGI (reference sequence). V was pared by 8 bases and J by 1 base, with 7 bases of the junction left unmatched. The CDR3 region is CASHNRGGNTEAFF. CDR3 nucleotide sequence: TGTGCCAGCCACAACAGGGGAGGGAACACTGAAGCTTTCTTT.

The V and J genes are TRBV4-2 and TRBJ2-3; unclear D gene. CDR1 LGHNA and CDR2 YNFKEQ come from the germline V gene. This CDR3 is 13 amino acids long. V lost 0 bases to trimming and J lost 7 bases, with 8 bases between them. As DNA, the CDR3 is TGTGCCAGCAGCCAAGATCTACAGAATACGCAGTATTTT. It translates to CASSQDLQNTQYF.

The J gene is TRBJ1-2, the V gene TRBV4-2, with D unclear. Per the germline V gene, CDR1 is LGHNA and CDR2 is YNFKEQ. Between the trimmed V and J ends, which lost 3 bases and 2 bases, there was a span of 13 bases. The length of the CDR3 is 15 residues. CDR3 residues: CASSQEPDTNYGYTF. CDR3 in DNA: TGTGCCAGCAGCCAGGAACCTGACACGAACTATGGCTACACCTTC.

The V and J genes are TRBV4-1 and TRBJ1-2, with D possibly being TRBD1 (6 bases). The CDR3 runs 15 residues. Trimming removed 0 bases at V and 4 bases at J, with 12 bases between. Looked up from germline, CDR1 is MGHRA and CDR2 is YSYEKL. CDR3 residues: CASSQDPGTSYGYTF. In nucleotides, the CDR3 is TGCGCCAGCAGCCAAGACCCCGGGACAAGCTATGGCTACACCTTC.

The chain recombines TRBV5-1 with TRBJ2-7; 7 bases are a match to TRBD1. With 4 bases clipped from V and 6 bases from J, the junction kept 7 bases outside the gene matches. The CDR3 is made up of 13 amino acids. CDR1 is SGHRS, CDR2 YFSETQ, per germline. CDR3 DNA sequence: TGCGCCAGCAGCCCGGCTGGGACAGTCGAGCAGTACTTC. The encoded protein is CASSPAGTVEQYF.